A single sample is the source of the 6 T cell receptor beta chains below, sequenced in a study of T cell clonotyping in hematopoietic cell transplantation. The time point was: recipient sample about 28 days before transplant, after cytoreduction. Generated by immunoSEQ multiplex PCR, the TCRdb table keeps only in-frame clones and is missing some. The sample lists 26,000 or so clones, around 82% seen once, with approximately 1.7% in the top ten. The material sequenced was peripheral blood mononuclear cells, taken before stem cell transplant. The origin of the receptors is a middle-aged man with acute myeloid leukemia. Some clones in this sample may be carry-over from other donors' samples.

The rearrangement uses TRBV7-6 and TRBJ2-7; D ambiguous. This CDR3 has 14 residues. Looked up from germline, CDR1 is SGHVS and CDR2 is FNYEAQ. Between the trimmed V and J ends, which lost 0 bases and 2 bases, there was a span of 8 bases. The CDR3, as DNA: TGTGCCAGCAGCTTAGCGGGTCAACCCTACGAGCAGTACTTC. This sequence encodes CASSLAGQPYEQYF.

The V gene is TRBV6-5, the J gene TRBJ2-2; D is undetermined. CDR1 and CDR2 (germline): MNHEY, SVGAGI. CDR3 length: 14 amino acids. Trimming pared 6 bases from V and 2 bases from J, leaving 10 bases between. CDR3 DNA: TGTGCCAGCAGCCCACAGTCTAACACCGGGGAGCTGTTTTTT. This sequence encodes CASSPQSNTGELFF.

This clone showed up just once. The rearrangement uses TRBV7-3 and TRBJ2-2; TRBD1 might be the D (7 bases). The CDR3 covers 15 residues. Looked up from germline, CDR1 is SGHTA and CDR2 is FQGTGA. The germline V and J ends were trimmed by 5 bases and 1 base, with 11 bases remaining between them. CDR3 DNA sequence: TGTGCCAGCAGCCGCGGGACAGAGAACACCGGGGAGCTGTTTTTT. Translated: CASSRGTENTGELFF.

The gene calls are TRBV11-2 and TRBJ2-7; tentatively, D is TRBD1 or TRBD2 (5 bases each). The V end was cut by 3 bases, the J end by 5 bases, with 8 bases between. The CDR3 consists of 12 residues. The germline V gene encodes CDR1 SGHAT and CDR2 FQNNGV. This chain's CDR3 is CASSFRGDEQYF. The CDR3 nucleotides are TGTGCCAGCAGCTTCCGAGGGGACGAGCAGTACTTC.

A single count supports this clone. The J gene is TRBJ2-1, the V gene TRBV7-2, with TRBD1 matching 10 bases. Germline V gives CDR1 SGHTA, CDR2 FQGNSA. J gave up 0 bases and V 2 bases, and 7 bases lay outside the gene matches. There are 18 residues in the CDR3. The CDR3 coding sequence is TGTGCCAGCAGCTTATACGGACAGGGGGTACTCTCCTACAATGAGCAGTTCTTC. As protein: CASSLYGQGVLSYNEQFF.

This rearrangement joins TRBV6-1 to TRBJ2-5; D call uncertain. The germline gives CDR1 MNHNS, CDR2 SASEGT. This CDR3 contains 13 residues. The ends were cut back, 5 bases at V and 4 bases at J, with 11 bases in the middle. CDR3 sequence: CASSFDRGETQYF. The CDR3 DNA reads TGTGCCAGCAGTTTCGACCGAGGAGAGACCCAGTACTTC.